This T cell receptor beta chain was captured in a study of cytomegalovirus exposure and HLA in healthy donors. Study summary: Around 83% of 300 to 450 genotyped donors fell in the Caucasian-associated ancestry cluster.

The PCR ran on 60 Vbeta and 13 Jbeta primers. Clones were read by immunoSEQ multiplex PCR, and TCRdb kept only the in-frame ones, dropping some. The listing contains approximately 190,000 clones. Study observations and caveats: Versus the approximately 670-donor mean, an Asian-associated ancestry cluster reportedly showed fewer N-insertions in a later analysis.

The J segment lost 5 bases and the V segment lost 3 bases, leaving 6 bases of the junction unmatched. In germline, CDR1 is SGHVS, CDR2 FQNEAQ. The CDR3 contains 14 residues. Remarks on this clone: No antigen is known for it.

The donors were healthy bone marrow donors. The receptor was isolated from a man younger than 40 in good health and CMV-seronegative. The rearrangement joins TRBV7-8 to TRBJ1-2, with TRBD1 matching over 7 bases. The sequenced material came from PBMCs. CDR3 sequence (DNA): TGTGCCAGCAGCTTCCGGGACAGATATTATGGCTACACCTTC. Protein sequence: CASSFRDRYYGYTF.